Reported below is one TCR beta chain. Its antigen is not known. Deletions cut 2 bases from V and 4 bases from J, with 11 bases between. The CDR3 has 13 residues. CDR1 SQVTM and CDR2 ANQGSEA come from the germline V gene. PCR primers comprised 60 Vbeta and 13 Jbeta primers. Sequenced by immunoSEQ multiplex PCR; TCRdb stores in-frame clones only, minus some. This table holds roughly 200,000 clones, 79% found once. This sample stems from a study of cytomegalovirus exposure and HLA in healthy donors. On the study more broadly: Ancestry clustering placed 70% to 90% of approximately 420 genotyped donors in the Caucasian-associated cluster.

Study-level findings and limits: The likely explanation for a cluster of highly shared sequence variants was sequencing artifact. Donors belonging to an Asian-associated ancestry cluster reportedly showed fewer N-insertions in productive TCRs than the roughly 670-donor mean, according to what a later analysis found. Cytomegalovirus association was listed for approximately 150 TCR beta chains.

The chain joins TRBV29-1 to TRBJ1-2; TRBD1 is a possible D gene (5 bases). This clonotype originated in a girl between 10 and 17 years old in good health and CMV-seropositive. What was sequenced was PBMCs. CDR3 in DNA: TGCAGCGTTGAACCTCTGACAGTCTATGGCTACACCTTC. Translated, it gives CSVEPLTVYGYTF.